The rows below give T cell receptor beta chains drawn from one sample of a study of CD8 T cell repertoires and HIV-1 epitope variants. Their antigens remain unidentified. TCRdb's table, derived via immunoSEQ multiplex PCR, lists solely in-frame clones and lacks some. Here the sample spans fewer than 6,500 clones, about 60% being singletons. The sequenced sample was cultured CD8+ T cells derived from PBMCs. Source of these receptors: a male donor with HIV. Each CDR3 is given with its conserved first and last residue. The D gene is left open where the match is weak. A clone size is listed for some rows: how often the clone was seen (once, few, many), or a class if it is expanded.

>TRBJ2-7|.|TRBV5-4|.
CASSFSGAGDDEQYF
TGTGCCAGCAGCTTCTCTGGGGCAGGGGACGACGAGCAGTACTTC
>TRBJ2-1|.|TRBV12-5|.
CASGQGNGGQFF
TGTGCTAGTGGTCAAGGTAATGGGGGGCAGTTCTTC
>TRBJ2-7|.|TRBV5-1|.
CASSFFGSDEQYF
TGCGCCAGCAGCTTCTTTGGGTCCGACGAGCAGTACTTC
>TRBJ1-5|.|TRBV25-1|.
CASSELVDQPQHF
TGTGCCAGCAGTGAACTGGTTGATCAGCCCCAGCATTTT
>TRBJ2-5|once|TRBV30|TRBD2
CAWSVGAGEETQYF
TGTGCCTGGAGTGTGGGAGCGGGGGAGGAGACCCAGTACTTC
>TRBJ2-7|.|TRBV28|TRBD1
CASLPGTGVYEQYF
TGTGCCAGCTTACCCGGGACAGGGGTCTACGAGCAGTACTTC
>TRBJ1-1|.|TRBV7-9|.
CASSLDLQGMNTEAFF
TGTGCCAGCAGCTTAGATCTTCAGGGAATGAACACTGAAGCTTTCTTT
>TRBJ1-2|.|TRBV25-1|.
CASSEGPRGGYGYTF
TGTGCCAGCAGTGAAGGCCCCAGGGGAGGCTATGGCTACACCTTC
>TRBJ2-1|.|TRBV7-6|.
CASSGQEGSYNEQFF
TGTGCCAGCAGCGGACAGGAGGGCTCCTACAATGAGCAGTTCTTC
>TRBJ2-1|.|TRBV28|TRBD2
CASSSTLQREGTTYNEQFF
TGTGCCAGCAGTTCCACCCTCCAGCGGGAGGGGACCACCTACAATGAGCAGTTCTTC
>TRBJ1-5|few|TRBV4-2|TRBD1
CASSQDLQDRVGTQHF
TGTGCCAGCAGCCAAGATCTACAAGACAGGGTTGGGACCCAGCATTTT
>TRBJ1-3|.|TRBV27|TRBD1
CASSSGQGANTIYF
TGTGCCAGCAGTTCTGGACAGGGTGCAAACACCATATATTTT
>TRBJ2-5|.|TRBV7-9|.
CASSGMDSKETQYF
TGTGCCAGCAGCGGTATGGACAGCAAAGAGACCCAGTACTTC
>TRBJ1-4|.|TRBV18|TRBD1
CASSPTGDQEKLFF
TGTGCCAGCTCACCGACAGGGGATCAAGAAAAACTGTTTTTT
>TRBJ2-3|.|TRBV4-3|TRBD1
CASSQGQGGTDTQYF
TGCGCCAGCAGCCAAGGACAGGGGGGCACAGATACGCAGTATTTT
>TRBJ2-4|.|TRBV14|.
CAGLRDSVAKNIQYF
TGTGCCGGACTTCGGGACTCCGTAGCCAAAAACATTCAGTACTTC
>TRBJ1-1|large|TRBV6-5|.
CASSYLDMNTEAFF
TGTGCCAGCAGTTACTTGGATATGAACACTGAAGCTTTCTTT
>TRBJ1-1|few|TRBV11-2|.
CASSLDWQGRTEAFF
TGTGCCAGCAGCTTAGATTGGCAGGGAAGGACTGAAGCTTTCTTT
>TRBJ1-1|.|TRBV10-2|.
CASSELELYTEAFF
TGCGCCAGCAGTGAGTTGGAACTTTACACTGAAGCTTTCTTT
>TRBJ1-6|.|TRBV5-6|.
CASSFLQGVNSPLHF
TGTGCCAGCAGCTTCCTCCAGGGCGTGAATTCACCCCTCCACTTT
>TRBJ1-2|.|TRBV27|.
CASSLAVNYGYTF
TGTGCCAGCAGTTTAGCGGTTAACTATGGCTACACCTTC
>TRBJ1-5|.|TRBV28|.
CASSPRGSNQPQHF
TGTGCCAGCAGTCCAAGGGGGAGCAATCAGCCCCAGCATTTT
>TRBJ2-2|.|TRBV10-3|.
CAISEVSLTGELFF
TGTGCCATCAGTGAGGTTAGCTTAACCGGGGAGCTGTTTTTT
>TRBJ1-3|.|TRBV12-5|.
CASGLDPWEVSGNTIYF
TGTGCTAGTGGTTTGGACCCTTGGGAGGTCTCTGGAAACACCATATATTTT
>TRBJ2-1|.|TRBV10-3|.
CATRGNEQFF
TGTGCCACTAGGGGAAATGAGCAGTTCTTC
>TRBJ2-1|.|TRBV28|.
CASSLAYRSSYNEQFF
TGTGCCAGCAGTTTGGCTTACAGAAGCTCCTACAATGAGCAGTTCTTC
>TRBJ2-3|.|TRBV6-5|.
CASHRGITDTQYF
TGTGCCAGTCATAGGGGCATCACAGATACGCAGTATTTT
>TRBJ1-2|.|TRBV10-3|.
CAISEDGDYGYTF
TGTGCCATCAGCGAAGACGGGGACTATGGCTACACCTTC
>TRBJ2-7|.|TRBV7-6|.
CASSLSHSYEQYF
TGTGCCAGCAGCTTATCCCACTCCTACGAGCAGTACTTC
>TRBJ1-3|.|TRBV28|.
CASSLGGPGNTIYF
TGTGCCAGCAGTTTAGGTGGGCCTGGAAACACCATATATTTT
>TRBJ2-5|.|TRBV6-5|TRBD2
CASSYSGTSGQETQYF
TGTGCCAGCAGTTACTCCGGGACTAGCGGCCAAGAGACCCAGTACTTC
>TRBJ2-7|.|TRBV9|.
CASSTEGGYEQYF
TGTGCCAGCAGCACGGAAGGTGGCTACGAGCAGTACTTC
>TRBJ2-7|.|TRBV10-1|TRBD2
CASSETSGVFYEQYF
TGCGCCAGCAGTGAAACTAGCGGTGTCTTCTACGAGCAGTACTTC
>TRBJ2-7|few|TRBV6-5|.
CASRRPGYEQYF
TGTGCCAGCAGAAGACCGGGGTACGAGCAGTACTTC
>TRBJ2-2|.|TRBV11-2|.
CASSVTANTGELFF
TGTGCCAGCAGCGTAACAGCGAACACCGGGGAGCTGTTTTTT
>TRBJ2-7|few|TRBV6-5|.
CASSYSQGYEQYF
TGTGCCAGCAGTTACTCACAGGGCTACGAGCAGTACTTC
>TRBJ2-1|.|TRBV5-6|TRBD1
CASSKQGAAPYEQFF
TGTGCCAGCAGCAAGCAGGGGGCAGCCCCGTATGAGCAGTTCTTC
>TRBJ1-1|.|TRBV27|.
CASSLSTANTEAFF
TGTGCCAGCAGTTTATCTACAGCGAACACTGAAGCTTTCTTT
>TRBJ1-5|.|TRBV15|TRBD1
CATSRDFTGGQPQHF
TGTGCCACCAGCAGAGATTTTACAGGGGGACAGCCCCAGCATTTT
>TRBJ2-5|.|TRBV11-3|TRBD1
CASSLGTGQETQYF
TGTGCCAGCAGCTTGGGGACAGGACAAGAGACCCAGTACTTC
>TRBJ2-2|.|TRBV6-4|.
CASSDRDTGELFF
TGTGCCAGCAGTGACCGGGACACCGGGGAGCTGTTTTTT
>TRBJ1-1|.|TRBV2|.
CASSELRGGNTEAFF
TGTGCCAGCAGTGAACTAAGGGGAGGGAACACTGAAGCTTTCTTT
>TRBJ2-1|.|TRBV15|TRBD1
CATSSSGFGTGREQFF
TGTGCCACCAGCTCTTCAGGGTTCGGGACAGGGCGGGAGCAGTTCTTC
>TRBJ2-2|few|TRBV5-4|.
CASSPPDGELFF
TGTGCCAGCAGCCCCCCTGACGGGGAGCTGTTTTTT
>TRBJ1-2|.|TRBV7-9|.
CASSYPTTGTYGYTF
TGTGCCAGCAGCTACCCAACGACGGGGACTTATGGCTACACCTTC
>TRBJ2-1|.|TRBV6-1|TRBD2
CASSGGGTPSYSYNEQFF
TGTGCCAGCAGTGGGGGGGGGACTCCGTCATACTCCTACAATGAGCAGTTCTTC
>TRBJ2-7|.|TRBV4-3|.
CASSHAQGGLHEQYF
TGCGCCAGCAGCCACGCACAGGGAGGCCTTCACGAGCAGTACTTC
>TRBJ1-6|.|TRBV7-6|.
CASSLEQGRNSPLHF
TGTGCCAGCAGCCTCGAACAGGGACGGAATTCACCCCTCCACTTT
>TRBJ1-4|.|TRBV2|TRBD1
CASSRTGGTDEKLFF
TGTGCCAGCAGTCGAACAGGGGGGACCGATGAAAAACTGTTTTTT
>TRBJ1-2|few|TRBV7-9|.
CASSLQGNYGYTF
TGTGCCAGCAGCCTCCAGGGAAACTATGGCTACACCTTC
>TRBJ2-7|.|TRBV4-3|.
CASSRAFSYEQYF
TGCGCCAGCAGCCGGGCTTTTTCCTACGAGCAGTACTTC
>TRBJ1-5|.|TRBV27|.
CASSLDGDSNQPQHF
TGTGCCAGCAGTTTAGACGGAGATAGCAATCAGCCCCAGCATTTT
>TRBJ2-7|medium-sized|TRBV7-9|TRBD2
CASSLVGGGAYEQYF
TGTGCCAGCAGCTTAGTGGGCGGGGGTGCCTACGAGCAGTACTTC
>TRBJ2-3|few|TRBV28|TRBD1
CASSPAHRGQTDTQYF
TGTGCCAGCAGTCCGGCCCACAGGGGGCAGACAGATACGCAGTATTTT
>TRBJ2-2|.|TRBV10-2|TRBD1
CASRPGQGIYPGELFF
TGCGCCAGCAGACCGGGACAGGGGATATATCCCGGGGAGCTGTTTTTT
>TRBJ1-5|.|TRBV5-5|.
CASSDHNQPQHF
TGTGCCAGCAGCGATCACAATCAGCCCCAGCATTTT
>TRBJ1-2|.|TRBV28|TRBD1
CASSFRQGGWIGYTF
TGTGCCAGCAGTTTCCGACAGGGAGGTTGGATTGGCTACACCTTC
>TRBJ1-3|once|TRBV28|.
CASRGPGQLSGNTIYF
TGTGCCAGCAGGGGACCCGGACAGTTGTCAGGAAACACCATATATTTT
>TRBJ2-3|.|TRBV9|TRBD2
CASSAYSGGHTDTQYF
TGTGCCAGCAGCGCCTATAGCGGGGGGCATACAGATACGCAGTATTTT